The 11 T cell receptor beta chains listed next were all sequenced from one sample in a study of Ad26.COV2.S vaccination and SARS-CoV-2 variants. This table comes from immunoSEQ multiplex PCR, and its TCRdb copy is limited to in-frame clones, with some not included. The profile covers over 400,000 clones, with around 91% appearing a single time and under 4.5% taken by the ten largest. Treatment meaning: some 20 received Ad26.COV2.S at low or high dose, single or two shots; about 5 received placebo; per-sample allocation not given. Day 63 following the first vaccine or placebo injection was when the samples were taken. This sample comprised peripheral blood, obtained in a trial of Ad26.COV2.S vaccine versus placebo. The origin of the receptors is a person aged 18-65 years who received the Ad26.COV2.S COVID-19 vaccine or a placebo.

The J gene is TRBJ2-6, the V gene TRBV28; TRBD1 aligns across 9 bases. Germline CDR1 MDHEN, CDR2 SYDVKM. V was clipped by 5 bases and J by 1 base; unmatched bases: 9. The CDR3 spans 18 residues. CDR3 DNA: TGTGCCAGCAGTGAATCCGGGACAGGGCATTCTGGGGCCAACGTCCTGACTTTC. It codes for CASSESGTGHSGANVLTF.

The chain uses TRBV27 and TRBJ2-7; the match to TRBD2 covers 7 bases. In germline, CDR1 is MNHEY, CDR2 SMNVEV (reference sequence). The CDR3 length is 15 residues. With 7 bases clipped from V and 6 bases from J, the junction kept 15 bases outside the gene matches. The CDR3, as DNA: TGTGCCAGCACCAGATCGCTAGCGGTACGCGGCGAGCAGTACTTC. Translated: CASTRSLAVRGEQYF.

DNA of the CDR3: TGCGCCAGCAGTGGGGGACTAGAAGGGGGGTCTCAGGCAGATACGCAGTATTTT. This encodes CASSGGLEGGSQADTQYF. J is TRBJ2-3 and V is TRBV10-1; 8 nucleotides agree with TRBD2. CDR3 length: 18 residues. Germline V CDR1 and CDR2: WNHNN, SYGVQD (reference sequence). Trimming removed 4 bases from V and 4 bases from J; junction bases left unmatched: 16.

The chain links TRBV6-5 to TRBJ2-7, with D possibly matching TRBD2 (6 bases). Germline CDR1 MNHEY, CDR2 SVGAGI. Trimming left V 1 base short and J 2 bases short, with 9 bases between. The CDR3 has 14 amino acids. In DNA, the CDR3 is TGTGCCAGCAGTTACTATGGAGGGGCCTACGAGCAGTACTTC. It codes for CASSYYGGAYEQYF.

This sequence joins TRBV9 and TRBJ2-6; D not resolved. The V end lost 1 base, the J end lost 2 bases, and 7 bases lay between the germline ends. Germline assignment: CDR1 SGDLS and CDR2 YYNGEE. The CDR3 sequence is 15 residues long. The CDR3 DNA sequence: TGTGCCAGCAGCGTACTACAGACTGGGGCCAACGTCCTGACTTTC. Translation gives CASSVLQTGANVLTF.

V is TRBV15 and J is TRBJ1-2; unclear D gene. Germline V gene lookup returns CDR1 LNHNV and CDR2 YYDKDF (reference sequence). V gave up 4 bases and J gave up 2 bases, with 8 bases separating them. The CDR3 length is 13 residues. CDR3 amino acids: CATSISKNYGYTF. The CDR3, as DNA: TGTGCCACCAGCATTAGCAAGAACTATGGCTACACCTTC.

This sequence joins TRBV12-3 or TRBV12-4 and TRBJ2-7; a weak D match, TRBD1 (5 bases). The CDR3 consists of 11 residues. The V end lost 6 bases, the J end lost 9 bases, and 12 bases lay between the germline ends. The chain's CDR3 is CASSRGRGQYF. The CDR3 DNA reads as TGTGCCAGCAGCCGCGGTAGGGGGCAGTACTTC.

This clone was observed a single time. This rearrangement joins TRBV7-8 to TRBJ1-4, with D perhaps matching TRBD1 (6 bases). Trimming removed 5 bases at V and 5 bases at J, with 12 bases between. The CDR3 loop spans 14 amino acids. The germline V gene encodes CDR1 SGHVS and CDR2 FQNEAQ. This CDR3 reads CASSASQGNEKLFF. In DNA, the CDR3 is TGTGCCAGCAGCGCTTCCCAGGGGAATGAAAAACTGTTTTTT.

V is TRBV19 and J is TRBJ1-2; TRBD1 matches at 9 bases. Trimming removed 0 bases from V and 6 bases from J; junction bases left unmatched: 14. In germline, CDR1 is LNHDA, CDR2 SQIVND (reference sequence). The CDR3 is 18 amino acids. The CDR3 DNA reads TGTGCCAGTAGTATAGACGGTCGGTGGGACAGGGACGAGAATGGCTACACCTTC. Residues: CASSIDGRWDRDENGYTF. The entire variable domain, with the rest obtained from reference TRBV19 and TRBJ1-2, is as follows: DGGITQSPKYLFRKEGQNVTLSCEQNLNHDAMYWYRQDPGQGLRLIYYSQIVNDFQKGDIAEGYSVSREKKESFPLTVTSAQKNPTAFYLCASSIDGRWDRDENGYTFGSGTRLTVV.

In this sample, this clone turned up once. The chain couples TRBV28 to TRBJ2-1; 11 nucleotides line up with TRBD2. The CDR3 covers 14 residues. Trimming removed 3 bases from V and 15 bases from J; junction bases left unmatched: 10. The germline V gene encodes CDR1 MDHEN and CDR2 SYDVKM. CDR3 DNA: TGTGCCAGCAGTTTCAACCTAGCGGGAGGCTTTTGGTTCTTC. This codes for CASSFNLAGGFWFF. Full variable domain (outside the CDR3, taken from reference TRBV28 and TRBJ2-1): DVKVTQSSRYLVKRTGEKVFLECVQDMDHENMFWYRQDPGLGLRLIYFSYDVKMKEKGDIPEGYSVSREKKERFSLILESASTNQTSMYLCASSFNLAGGFWFFGPGTRLTVL.

The chain carries TRBV19 and TRBJ1-1; D unclear. CDR1 and CDR2 (germline): LNHDA, SQIVND (reference sequence). The V gene lost 5 bases and the J gene lost 0 bases, with 7 bases spanning the gap. The CDR3 spans 13 residues. CDR3 coding DNA: TGTGCCAGTAGTGCAAATATGAACACTGAAGCTTTCTTT. It encodes CASSANMNTEAFF.